A few counts support the clone carrying this T cell receptor beta chain. Its antigen remains unknown. The sample is drawn from a study of T cells in localized non-small cell lung cancer. Study-level findings and limits: Adjacent lung was found to contain a median approximately 60 of the top 100 tumor clones. Blood T cell density predicted longer survival; adjacent-lung clonality, shorter. As only one tumor region underwent sequencing, heterogeneity remains possible. Of the tissues analyzed, uninvolved adjacent lung showed maximal T cell clonality, greater than tumor.

Assay: immunoSEQ multiplex PCR; the TCRdb copy retains only in-frame clones and omits some. The table records about 78,000 clones, approximately 85% of them present only once. Trimming at V came to 6 bases and at J to 4 bases, leaving 8 bases not matched to a gene. Germline-derived CDR1 and CDR2 are SEHNR and FQNEAQ (reference sequence). The CDR3 runs 14 residues. This receptor was taken from a man aged 40 to 75 with stage I lung adenocarcinoma. This specimen consisted of peripheral blood, obtained before any cancer treatment. The chain has TRBV7-9 and TRBJ1-1; 7 bases align to TRBD1. The CDR3: CASSPRGQGTEAFF. For the CDR3, the DNA is TGTGCCAGCAGTCCAAGGGGGCAGGGCACTGAAGCTTTCTTT.